A single TCR beta chain is shown here with its context. Germline CDR1 reads GTSNPN; CDR2 reads SVGIG (reference sequence). The length of the CDR3 is 15 residues. V was cut by 5 bases and J by 0 bases, with 17 bases left in between. Participants came from fewer than 25 US areas, aged roughly 18 to 95 years. Participants were placed into cohorts based on the clinical history they reported. Here immunoSEQ multiplex PCR was the method, and the copy in TCRdb shows in-frame clones only, minus some. The sample includes 180,000 or so clones, approximately 80% of them seen just once. This sample was included in a study of blood T cell repertoires in COVID-19. Study background: The United States, Italy and Spain supplied acute and convalescent COVID-19 samples.

The receptor comes from a man in his sixties who had been exposed to COVID-19. The sequenced sample was PBMCs or T cells enriched from blood (not recorded which). The chain recombines TRBV30 with TRBJ2-7; D might be TRBD2 (6 bases). The CDR3 DNA is TGTGCCTGGGGTCGATTGGGGGGATCCTCCTACGAGCAGTACTTC. This codes for CAWGRLGGSSYEQYF.